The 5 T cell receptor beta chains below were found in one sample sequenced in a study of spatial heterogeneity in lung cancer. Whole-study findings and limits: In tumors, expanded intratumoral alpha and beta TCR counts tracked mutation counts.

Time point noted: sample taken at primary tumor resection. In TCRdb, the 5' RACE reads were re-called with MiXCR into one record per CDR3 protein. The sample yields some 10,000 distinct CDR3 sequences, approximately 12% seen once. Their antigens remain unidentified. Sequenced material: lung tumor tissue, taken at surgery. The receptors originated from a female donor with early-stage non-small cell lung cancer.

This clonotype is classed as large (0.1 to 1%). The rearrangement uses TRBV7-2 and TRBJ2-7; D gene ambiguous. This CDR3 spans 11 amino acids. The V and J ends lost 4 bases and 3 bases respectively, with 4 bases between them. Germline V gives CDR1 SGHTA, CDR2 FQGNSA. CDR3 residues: CASSSRYEQYF. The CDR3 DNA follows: TGTGCCAGCAGCTCACGCTACGAGCAGTACTTC.

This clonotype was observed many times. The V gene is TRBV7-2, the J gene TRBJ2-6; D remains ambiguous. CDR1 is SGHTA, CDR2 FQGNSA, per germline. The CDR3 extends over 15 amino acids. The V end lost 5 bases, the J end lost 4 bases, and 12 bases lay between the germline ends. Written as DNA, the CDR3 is TGTGCCAGCAGCCCCTTAGCAGTCGGGGCCAACGTCCTGACTTTC. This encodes CASSPLAVGANVLTF.

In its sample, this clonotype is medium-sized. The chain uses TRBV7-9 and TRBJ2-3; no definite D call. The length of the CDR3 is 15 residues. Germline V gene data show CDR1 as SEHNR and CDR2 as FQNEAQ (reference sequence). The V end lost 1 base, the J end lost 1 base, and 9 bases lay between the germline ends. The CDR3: CASSLGQARTDTQYF. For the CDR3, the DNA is TGTGCCAGCAGCTTAGGGCAGGCCCGCACAGATACGCAGTATTTT.

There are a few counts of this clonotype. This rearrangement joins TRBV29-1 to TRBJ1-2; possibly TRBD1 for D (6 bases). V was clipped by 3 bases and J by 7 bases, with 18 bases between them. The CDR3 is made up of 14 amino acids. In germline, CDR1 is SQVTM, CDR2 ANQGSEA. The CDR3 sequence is CSVDRGGELGGYTF. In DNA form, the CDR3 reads TGCAGCGTTGATCGAGGGGGAGAGTTAGGTGGCTACACCTTC. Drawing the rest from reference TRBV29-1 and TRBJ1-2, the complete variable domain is SAVISQKPSRDICQRGTSLTIQCQVDSQVTMMFWYRQQPGQSLTLIATANQGSEATYESGFVIDKFPISRPNLTFSTLTVSNMSPEDSSIYLCSVDRGGELGGYTFGSGTRLTVV.

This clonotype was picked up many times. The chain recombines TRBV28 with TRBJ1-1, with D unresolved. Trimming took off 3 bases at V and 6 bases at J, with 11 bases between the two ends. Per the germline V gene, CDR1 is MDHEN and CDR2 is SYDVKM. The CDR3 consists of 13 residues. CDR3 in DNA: TGTGCCAGCAGTTTTCTATCCGGGGCTGAAGCTTTCTTT. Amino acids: CASSFLSGAEAFF.